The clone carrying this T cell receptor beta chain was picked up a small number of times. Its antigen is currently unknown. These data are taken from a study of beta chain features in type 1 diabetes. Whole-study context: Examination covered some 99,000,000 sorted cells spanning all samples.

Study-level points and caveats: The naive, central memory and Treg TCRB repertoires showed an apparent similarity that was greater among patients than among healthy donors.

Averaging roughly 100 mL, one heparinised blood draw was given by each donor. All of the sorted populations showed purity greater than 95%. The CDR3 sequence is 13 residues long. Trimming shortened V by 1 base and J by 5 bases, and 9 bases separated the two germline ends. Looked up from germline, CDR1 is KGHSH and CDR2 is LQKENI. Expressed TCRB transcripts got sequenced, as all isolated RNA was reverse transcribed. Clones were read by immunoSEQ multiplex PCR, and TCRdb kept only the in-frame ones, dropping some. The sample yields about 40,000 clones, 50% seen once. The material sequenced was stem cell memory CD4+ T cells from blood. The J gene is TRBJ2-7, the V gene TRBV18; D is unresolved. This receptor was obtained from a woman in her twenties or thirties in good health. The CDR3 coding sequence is TGTGCCAGCTCACCACGGCCTGCTCACGAGCAGTACTTC. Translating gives CASSPRPAHEQYF.